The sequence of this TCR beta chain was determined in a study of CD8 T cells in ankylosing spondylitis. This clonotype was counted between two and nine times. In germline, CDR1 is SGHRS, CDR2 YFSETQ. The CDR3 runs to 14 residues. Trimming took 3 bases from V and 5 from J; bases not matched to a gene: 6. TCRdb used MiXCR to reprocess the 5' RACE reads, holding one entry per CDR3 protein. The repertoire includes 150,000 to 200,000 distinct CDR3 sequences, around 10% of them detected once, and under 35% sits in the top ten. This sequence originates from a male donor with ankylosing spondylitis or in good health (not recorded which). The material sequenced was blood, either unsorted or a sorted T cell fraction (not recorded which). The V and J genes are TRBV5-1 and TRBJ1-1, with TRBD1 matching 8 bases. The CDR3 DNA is TGCGCCAGCAGCTCCCAGGGGGCGCATACTGAAGCTTTCTTT. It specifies CASSSQGAHTEAFF.